These 24 T cell receptor delta chains share one sample of origin, sequenced in a study of γδ T cells in repeated Plasmodium falciparum infection. TCRdb re-analyzed the multiplex PCR reads via CATT. The repertoire includes tens of thousands of delta-chain clones, roughly 1.4% of them detected once, and about 10% sits in the top ten. Bulk repertoires came from Vgamma9/Vdelta2+ or Vdelta2-negative gammadelta T cells flow-sorted from PBMC. Source material: gamma-delta T cells from blood. The receptor set was obtained from a pool of human donors (malaria-infected and uninfected, not separated).

Regarding this clone: A much bigger clone sits one base away, suggesting this may be a read error. The chain employs TRDV2 and TRDJ1; TRDD3 matches at 12 bases. As TCRdb names no J gene, one was assigned here on the basis of a DNA match to germline. The CDR3 spans 16 residues. Germline CDR1 GEAIGNYY, CDR2 EKD. The CDR3 DNA reads as TGTGCCTGCGACACGCTGGGGGATACGAGGCGAGGTAAACTCATCTTT. This gives the protein CACDTLGDTRRGKLIF.

This clone was counted between two and nine times. This DNA's translation and the protein TCRdb lists, from a much larger clone, do not match at residue 5, likely due to a read error; the protein shown is translated from the DNA. J is TRDJ1 and V is TRDV1; the D call may be TRDD2 or TRDD3 (6 bases each). The CDR3 runs to 24 residues. Per the germline V gene, CDR1 is TSWWSYY and CDR2 is QGS. V lost 5 bases, J lost 0 bases, and 40 bases lay in between. CDR3 sequence: CALGITSYFGSNTGRLGYTDKLIF. The CDR3 DNA follows: TGTGCTCTTGGGATCACCTCCTACTTCGGATCAAATACTGGGCGACTAGGGTACACCGATAAACTCATCTTT.

This clone occurred many times. The V call is TRDV1, the J call TRDJ1; D remains unclear. The CDR3 runs to 18 residues. Germline values: CDR1 TSWWSYY, CDR2 QGS. V was pared by 2 bases and J by 2 bases, with 21 bases between. CDR3 sequence: CALGEICDKRYWTDKLIF. The DNA for the CDR3 is TGTGCTCTTGGGGAAATCTGCGATAAACGATATTGGACCGATAAACTCATCTTT.

On this clone itself: The protein in TCRdb stems from a much larger clone and differs at residue 8 from this DNA's translation, likely a read error; here the protein is translated from the DNA. The rearrangement links TRDV2 to TRDJ1; 8 nucleotides line up with TRDD3. TCRdb records no J gene; here it was assigned by comparing the DNA to germline. Per the germline V gene, CDR1 is GEAIGNYY and CDR2 is EKD. Trimming at V came to 3 bases and at J to 0 bases, leaving 17 bases not matched to a gene. The CDR3 runs to 19 residues. The CDR3 protein is CACDDLLRDTPAYTDKLIF. The DNA for the CDR3 is TGTGCCTGTGACGATTTACTGAGGGATACGCCCGCGTACACCGATAAACTCATCTTT.

Comments on this clone: A far larger clone is off by one base, so a read error is likely. Distinct nucleotide sequences in the sample also encode this CDR3. The chain employs TRDV1 and TRDJ1, with 11 bases matching TRDD3. Because TCRdb records no J gene, it was assigned here through a match of the DNA to germline. CDR3 size: 18 residues. Germline V gives CDR1 TSWWSYY, CDR2 QGS. This CDR3 is CALWEPGLLGDKTDKLIF. In nucleotides, the CDR3 is TGTGCTCTTTGGGAACCCGGCCTACTGGGGGATAAAACCGATAAACTCATCTTT.

With regard to this clone: TCRdb attributes to this sequence the protein of a much larger clone, which differs from the DNA translation at residue 20; a read error is likely, and the protein displayed is translated from the DNA. The V gene is given as TRDV3, and no J gene call is available; no check of the table's D call, TRDD3, against the DNA was made. Germline V gene lookup returns CDR1 TVYSNPD and CDR2 GDNSRS (reference sequence). This CDR3 has 22 residues. Written as DNA, the CDR3 is TGTGCCTTTTATCCGGTCCCCTCACTAAAAAGGGGATACCTCAGCTACACCGATAAACCCATCTTT. Its translation is CAFYPVPSLKRGYLSYTDKPIF.

This clone has just a few counts. The TCRdb record carries a much larger clone's protein, which differs from this DNA's translation at residue 20; a read error is the likely cause, and the protein listed here is the DNA translation. V and J are TRDV1 and TRDJ1, with 10 bases that match TRDD3. The CDR3 is 23 residues long. In germline, CDR1 is TSWWSYY, CDR2 QGS. This CDR3 reads CALGFPRDFLHWGIHPYTDELIF. The CDR3 DNA reads as TGTGCTCTTGGGTTTCCACGAGACTTCCTACACTGGGGGATTCACCCGTACACCGATGAACTCATCTTT.

This clone was detected many times. The same CDR3 also results from other DNA sequences found in this sample. The chain is built from TRDV1 and TRDJ2; 8 nucleotides match TRDD3. Germline assignment: CDR1 TSWWSYY and CDR2 QGS. V gave up 2 bases and J gave up 7 bases; unmatched junction bases: 27. The length of the CDR3 is 22 residues. The CDR3 DNA reads as TGTGCTCTTGGGGAAAACTCGCCGGTTTACTGGGGGGATATGAGCCCCCTAGCACAACTCTTCTTT. Translating gives CALGENSPVYWGDMSPLAQLFF.

This clone showed up just a few times. This DNA's translation differs at residue 10 from TCRdb's protein, which comes from a much larger clone; a read error is likely, and the protein shown is translated from the DNA. The chain carries TRAV36/DV7 and TRDJ1, with TRDD3 matching over 9 bases. Here the J gene was assigned by germline matching of the DNA, as TCRdb has none. Germline V gene sequence: CDR1 VTNFRS, CDR2 LTSSGIE (reference sequence). This CDR3 comprises 21 residues. Unmatched junction bases numbered 27, after V lost 3 bases and J lost 3 bases. The CDR3 bases are TGTGCTGTGGGACCGCATTCCTACTCAGCTCGGGGGATACATCTCCCCGATAAACTCATCTTT. It encodes CAVGPHSYSARGIHLPDKLIF.

Concerning this clone: A far larger clone differs by one base, so this is likely a read error. Distinct nucleotide sequences in the sample also encode this CDR3. The DNA for the CDR3 is TGTGCCTGCGACACATGGGGGCCGACAGCACAACTCTTCTTT. This translates into CACDTWGPTAQLFF. This rearrangement joins TRDV2 to TRDJ2; perhaps TRDD3 as D (6 bases). The J gene comes from matching the DNA to germline here; TCRdb lacks it. The CDR3 totals 14 residues. Germline V gene data show CDR1 as GEAIGNYY and CDR2 as EKD.

The V gene is TRDV3, the J gene TRDJ1; 8 bases line up with TRDD3. In the absence of a J gene in TCRdb, the DNA was matched to germline to assign it here. Germline V gene lookup returns CDR1 TVYSNPD and CDR2 GDNSRS (reference sequence). The CDR3 sequence is 17 residues long. V lost 4 bases and J lost 0; bases outside the gene matches: 16. For the CDR3, the DNA is TGTGCCTCCTCGGTACTGGGGGTCTTCCAGTACACCGATAAACTCATCTTT. Translation: CASSVLGVFQYTDKLIF.

This clone was seen only a few times. TCRdb records a much larger clone's protein for this DNA, with a difference at residue 15 that likely arises from a read error; the protein given is the translation of the DNA. The chain joins TRDV1 to TRDJ1, with 10 bases matching TRDD3. CDR1 TSWWSYY and CDR2 QGS come from the germline V gene. There are 18 residues in the CDR3. Unmatched junction bases numbered 17, after V lost 0 bases and J lost 10 bases. As DNA, the CDR3 is TGTGCTCTTGGGGAACTTTTCCCACTCCACTGGGGGATGAGAAGACTCATCTTT. Amino acid sequence: CALGELFPLHWGMRRLIF.

This clone was observed a handful of times. A far larger clone differs by one base, so this is likely a read error. This same CDR3 is encoded by further DNA sequences in the sample. The chain recombines TRDV1 with TRDJ1; TRDD3 matches at 9 bases. The J gene is not listed in TCRdb, so it was assigned here from a DNA match to germline. Germline V gene sequence: CDR1 TSWWSYY, CDR2 QGS. The CDR3 extends over 20 amino acids. The CDR3 region is CALGEFLYGHRGIHTDKLIF. The CDR3 DNA reads as TGTGCTCTTGGGGAATTTCTTTACGGTCATCGGGGGATACACACTGATAAACTCATCTTT.

Notes on this clone: A far larger clone differs by one base, so this is likely a read error. Other DNA sequences in this specimen translate into the identical CDR3. This sequence joins TRDV2 and TRDJ3, with 8 bases lining up with TRDD3. The J gene is absent in TCRdb and was assigned here via DNA matching to germline. Germline CDR1 and CDR2: GEAIGNYY and EKD. Trimming cost V 0 bases and J 0 bases; bases outside gene matches: 15. This CDR3 contains 22 residues. The CDR3 DNA is TGTGCCTGTGACACCGGATTCGGTACTGGGGGGAAAAGCTCCTGGGACACCCGACAGATGTTTTTC. This encodes CACDTGFGTGGKSSWDTRQMFF.

In this sample, this clone is medium-sized (0.01 to 0.1%). The same CDR3 can be traced to other DNA sequences in this sample. This chain joins TRDV2 and TRDJ1; 10 bases map to TRDD3. Germline assignment: CDR1 GEAIGNYY and CDR2 EKD. The CDR3 runs 14 residues. Germline trimming cut 0 bases from V and 6 bases from J; bases unmatched to any gene: 3. CDR3 in amino acids: CACDTPTGGYKLIF. The CDR3 DNA reads TGTGCCTGTGACACCCCGACTGGGGGATATAAACTCATCTTT.

This clone occurred a few times. TCRdb records a much larger clone's protein for this DNA, with a difference at residue 9 that likely arises from a read error; the protein given is the translation of the DNA. V gene TRDV1 combines with J gene TRDJ1; TRDD3 matches at 7 bases. TCRdb does not report a J gene; here it was assigned by matching the DNA to germline references. Germline lookup yields CDR1 TSWWSYY and CDR2 QGS. This CDR3 spans 17 amino acids. Unmatched junction bases numbered 13, after V lost 6 bases and J lost 0 bases. CDR3 nucleotide sequence: TGTGCTCTTGGATGTCTACTGGGGTCCCAAGACACCGATAAACTCATCTTT. This codes for CALGCLLGSQDTDKLIF.

Of note for this clone: This DNA translates differently at residue 3 from the TCRdb protein, which is that of a much larger clone; a read error is likely, and the protein shown is the DNA's own translation. The gene calls are TRDV1 and TRDJ1, with TRDD3 identical over 10 bases. Matching the DNA to germline supplied the J gene, which TCRdb does not give. CDR1 and CDR2 (germline): TSWWSYY, QGS. The CDR3 totals 19 residues. The CDR3 region has the DNA TGTGCTCCTGGGGAACTAATGGGCCCGTACTGGGGGATTGGCGGTAAACTCATCTTT. This sequence encodes CAPGELMGPYWGIGGKLIF.

This clone came up a few times. TCRdb records a much larger clone's protein for this DNA, with a difference at residue 17 that likely arises from a read error; the protein given is the translation of the DNA. The chain combines TRDV1 with TRDJ1, with 7 bases that match TRDD3. Assignment of the J gene here rests on matching the DNA to germline, because TCRdb gives none. The CDR3 runs 24 residues. The ends lost 5 bases at V and 0 bases at J; junction bases unmatched: 33. Germline lookup yields CDR1 TSWWSYY and CDR2 QGS. The CDR3 sequence is CALGPTARRLSRLGSLGYTDKLIF. DNA for the CDR3: TGTGCTCTTGGGCCTACGGCCCGGCGCCTATCGCGACTGGGGTCCTTAGGCTACACCGATAAACTCATCTTT.

This clone was seen repeatedly, ten times or more. The chain carries TRDV1 and TRDJ1, with TRDD3 as a possible D gene (6 bases). V shed 0 bases and J shed 0 bases, with 23 bases lying between them. The CDR3 length is 20 residues. Germline values: CDR1 TSWWSYY, CDR2 QGS. The CDR3 DNA sequence: TGTGCTCTTGGGGAACTAGGTTCTGAACTGGGATTTAGGTACACCGATAAACTCATCTTT. Protein: CALGELGSELGFRYTDKLIF.

This clone was seen only a few times. TCRdb's protein for this DNA is that of a much larger clone and differs from the translation at residue 11, likely a read error; the protein shown is the DNA translation. This chain connects TRAV36/DV7 to TRDJ1; possible D gene TRDD3, 8 bases. Assignment of the J gene here rests on matching the DNA to germline, because TCRdb gives none. This CDR3 region has 21 residues. The V and J ends lost 3 bases and 3 bases respectively, with 36 bases between them. The germline V gene has CDR1 VTNFRS and CDR2 LTSSGIE (reference sequence). The CDR3 loop is CAVGPHSYSTQGIHLPDKLIF. The CDR3 DNA reads TGTGCTGTGGGACCGCATTCCTACTCAACTCAGGGGATACATCTCCCCGATAAACTCATCTTT.

Turning to this clone: For this DNA, TCRdb reports the protein of a much larger clone, which diverges at residue 15, most likely from a read error; the protein presented here is translated directly from the DNA. J is TRDJ1 and V is TRDV1, with 9 positions matching TRDD3. V gave up 1 base and J gave up 2 bases; unmatched junction bases: 20. There are 21 residues in the CDR3. Germline CDR1 is TSWWSYY and CDR2 is QGS. The CDR3 region has the DNA TGTGCTCTTGGGGAACAGGCTTTCAATTGGCTGCTGGGGGATTCAACCGATAAACTCATCTTT. Its translation is CALGEQAFNWLLGDSTDKLIF.

This clone was observed a few times. The translation of this DNA and the TCRdb protein of a much larger clone differ at residue 8, probably owing to a read error; the protein shown here is translated from the DNA. This rearrangement joins TRDV1 to TRDJ1, with a weak D call TRDD3 (5 bases). V lost 0 bases, J lost 4 bases, and 18 bases lay in between. Germline V gene data show CDR1 as TSWWSYY and CDR2 as QGS. The CDR3 is 17 amino acids. In DNA form, the CDR3 reads TGTGCTCTTGGGGAACTTAAGGGGGCACCGGGGCACGATAAACTCATCTTT. This translates into CALGELKGAPGHDKLIF.

With regard to this clone: A read error is likely here: a far larger clone is one base away. The sample carries other DNA sequences with the same CDR3. With the J gene uncalled, the V gene is TRDV2; TRDD3, the table's D call, was not compared with the DNA. Looked up from germline, CDR1 is GEAIGNYY and CDR2 is EKD. The CDR3 spans 21 residues. The CDR3 loop reads CACDTQESNGVHSWDTRQMFF. CDR3 bases: TGTGCCTGTGACACGCAAGAGTCAAATGGGGTTCACTCCTGGGACACCCGACAGATGTTCTTC.

This clone came up a few times. For this DNA, TCRdb reports the protein of a much larger clone, which diverges at residue 18, most likely from a read error; the protein presented here is translated directly from the DNA. The CDR3 coding sequence is TGTGCTCTTGGGGCCCATAAAACTTCCCTACGTACTGGGGCAAGGGGCACCGGTAAACTCATCTTT. This translates into CALGAHKTSLRTGARGTGKLIF. The chain couples TRDV1 to TRDJ1; 7 bases align to TRDD3. Since TCRdb gives no J gene, matching the DNA to germline was used here to assign it. Germline V gene sequence: CDR1 TSWWSYY, CDR2 QGS. The CDR3 runs 22 residues.